This TCR beta chain was sequenced during a study of shared clonotypes between healthy human individuals (dated by TCRdb to about 2020). Concerning the study at large: The cohort included a few men and a couple of women between 18 and 49 years of age. For each donor, three plates each were used for CD4 naive and CD4 memory, two plates were used for CD8 naive, and one plate was used for CD8 memory. To estimate repertoire size and how much clonotypes are shared between individuals, the study performed deep sequencing of blood TCR repertoires from roughly five healthy adults. Libraries were prepared and TCR repertoires were sequenced by different laboratories using diverse techniques, in order to increase sequencing depth and limit assay-specific biases. Each donor's leukapheresis produced roughly between roughly 0.85 and 9.5 billion PBMCs.

Using the deep immunoSEQ assay, multiplex PCR amplified TCR CDR3 regions from genomic DNA. Genomic DNA extracted from each cell subset was distributed evenly over all wells of several immunoSEQ 96-well plates, and each plate served as one replicate. For sorted subsets, approximately 190 ng of genomic DNA, equivalent to 30,000 or so T cell genomes, went into each replicate PCR. Purified libraries were quantified with a Qubit 3.0 fluorometer, sized on a Bioanalyzer 2100, and re-quantified with the KAPA Library Quantification kit. Each immunoSEQ 96-well plate was sequenced on its own single-read 150-cycle Illumina NextSeq 550 flow cell. For the original study's pipeline: Because the immunoSEQ output held only junctional sequences and lacked quality scores, the filtering could not match the filtering applied to full-length reads. Sequences were annotated with PyIR, a Python wrapper for IgBLAST v1.9, and V/J genes and CDR3 were assigned using IMGT germline references. Any read was removed if the V/J assignment was weak (E-value above 1e-6), the CDR3 was missing, or the read contained stop codons, out-of-frame junctions, or ambiguous translated residues. A V3J clonotype was defined by an identical inferred V gene, J gene, and CDR3 amino acid sequence. The percentage overlap between two repertoires was calculated by dividing the number of shared unique clonotypes by the size of the smaller repertoire. RTK rarefaction, the Chao1 estimator, and Recon v2.1 estimates of unobserved clonotypes were used to assess repertoire richness. Generation probabilities were computed with OLGA for all TCRbeta clonotypes obtained by the gDNA method from a handful of donors. TCRdb obtained this table from immuneACCESS and retained in-frame rearrangements with V and J assigned. These tables miss some clones; where compared with another copy, unresolved V genes account for less than half of the shortfall, and the remainder is unexplained. V and J calls plus clone size are reproduced from that table; the DNA served to infer D and trimming. The sample has 640,000 or so clones on record, less than 80% of them singletons. Around 2% of the sample lies in the top ten.

Healthy HIV-negative adults with no recently reported acute infections or vaccinations were included as donors. All donors were Caucasian adults living in Nashville, Tennessee, USA. CD4+ T cells were enriched by magnetic negative selection, after which naive cells were positively selected on CD45RA and the negative fraction was taken as the memory subset. Blood was obtained by leukapheresis, after which PBMCs were separated by Ficoll-Histopaque density gradient centrifugation and cryopreserved in liquid nitrogen vapor phase. Analytical flow cytometry was used to check the purity and quantity of every magnetically sorted T cell population. Genomic DNA was isolated from every sorted fraction and measured by UV absorbance on a Nanodrop 2000c. This clone was counted only a few times. Its recognized antigen is unknown. No base-level quality is on record; no much larger clone is a single base apart. The research as a whole found: Clonotypes shared by all four sorted-subset donors showed higher generation probabilities than non-shared clonotypes. Even with the large sequencing depth, rarefaction of the sorted-subset datasets indicated that sequencing was incomplete. Across four donors, roughly 5% of naive CD4, roughly 3.5% of naive CD8, 2.3% of memory CD4, and 0.4% of memory CD8 clonotypes were shared. Based on pairwise subsampling, the degree of clonotype sharing among donors was expected to be affected by sequencing depth. The small number of donors limited the genetic and exposure-history diversity represented. Naive subsets generally had larger estimated clonotype richness than memory subsets. Sampling was limited to blood, and TCR repertoires in tissue likely differ from TCR repertoires in blood.

CDR1 and CDR2 are read off the germline V gene as SGHRS and YFSETQ. Deletion took 0 bases off V and 5 bases off J, with a span of 12 bases between the germline ends. The CDR3, cysteine through phenylalanine, is 15 amino acids long. The only DNA kept is the CDR3, 45 bases in frame from the first base. The chain employs TRBV5-1 and TRBJ1-5, with the D gene too uncertain to name. This clonotype was obtained from a woman aged 25-40 years in good health. The source material was memory CD4+ T cells sorted from blood. Interpreted using the paper, the cell subset or site label stands for: CD45RA-negative fraction. The nucleotides read TGCGCCAGCAGCTTGGATGCAGCCCGAGATCAGCCCCAGCATTTT. Translated, it reads CASSLDAARDQPQHF.